The clone carrying this TCR beta chain was counted only a few times. TCRdb itself ran the 5' RACE reads through MiXCR, one entry per CDR3 protein. The sample has some 48,000 distinct CDR3 sequences, roughly 6.1% seen once. The data belong to a study of early T cells in non-severe SARS-CoV-2 infection. The CDR3 runs to 11 residues. V was clipped by 5 bases and J by 3 bases, with 5 bases between them. Germline V gene data show CDR1 as LNHDA and CDR2 as SQIVND (reference sequence). This sequence joins TRBV19 and TRBJ2-7; D not resolved. The clonotype was recovered from an adult who was a healthcare worker with PCR-confirmed SARS-CoV-2 infection or an uninfected control (not recorded which). The sample was whole blood, taken at baseline. The CDR3 loop reads CASSGDYEQYF. Written as DNA, the CDR3 is TGTGCCAGTAGTGGAGACTACGAGCAGTACTTC.